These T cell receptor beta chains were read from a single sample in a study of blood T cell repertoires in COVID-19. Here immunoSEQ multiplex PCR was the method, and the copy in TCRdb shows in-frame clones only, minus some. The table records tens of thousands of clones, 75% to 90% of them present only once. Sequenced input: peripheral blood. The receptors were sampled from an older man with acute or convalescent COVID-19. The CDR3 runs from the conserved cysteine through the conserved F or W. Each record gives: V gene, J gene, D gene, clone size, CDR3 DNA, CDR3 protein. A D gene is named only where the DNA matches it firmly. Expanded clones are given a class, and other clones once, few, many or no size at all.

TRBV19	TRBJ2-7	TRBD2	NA	TGTGCCAGTAGTACTAGCGGGAGGACGACCTACGAGCAGTACTTC	CASSTSGRTTYEQYF
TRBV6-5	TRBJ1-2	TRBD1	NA	TGTGCCAGCACGACAGGGGAACTATATGGCTACACCTTC	CASTTGELYGYTF
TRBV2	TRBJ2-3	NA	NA	TGTGCCAGCAGTGAACTCCTGTCGGGGGTGGTTTTCACAGATACGCAGTATTTT	CASSELLSGVVFTDTQYF
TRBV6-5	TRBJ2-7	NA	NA	TGTGCCAGCTCACGGGGAACAGGGCAAGACGAGCAGTACTTC	CASSRGTGQDEQYF
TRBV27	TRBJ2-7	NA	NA	TGTGCCAGCAGTTTAAGGCAGACTGCAACCGAGCAGTACTTC	CASSLRQTATEQYF
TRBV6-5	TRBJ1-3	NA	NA	TGTGCCAGCAGTTACTCCAAGCTCTTTTCTGGAAACACCATATATTTT	CASSYSKLFSGNTIYF
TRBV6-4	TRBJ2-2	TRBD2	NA	TGTGCCAGCAGTGGACTAGCGGGATATACCGGGGAGCTGTTTTTT	CASSGLAGYTGELFF
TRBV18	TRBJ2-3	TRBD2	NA	TGTGCCAGCTCACCACCTCCGACTAGCGGGAGTTTTGGCACAGATACGCAGTATTTT	CASSPPPTSGSFGTDTQYF
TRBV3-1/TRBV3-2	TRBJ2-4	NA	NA	TGTGCCAGCAGCCAAGAGCACAGGGCGGACTCCAAAAACATTCAGTACTTC	CASSQEHRADSKNIQYF
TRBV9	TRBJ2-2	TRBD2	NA	TGTGCCAGCAGCTTTTTTTCAGGGACTAGCGGGACGAACACCGGGGAGCTGTTTTTT	CASSFFSGTSGTNTGELFF
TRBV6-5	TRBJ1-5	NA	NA	TGTGCCAGCTTAAGGGGCAGCAATCAGCCCCAGCATTTT	CASLRGSNQPQHF
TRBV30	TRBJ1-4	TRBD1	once	TGTGCCTGGAGTGGGGACAGCCGTAATGAAAAACTGTTTTTT	CAWSGDSRNEKLFF
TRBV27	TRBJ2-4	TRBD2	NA	TGTGCCAGCATCCCGGGACTAGCGGGGGGACTTGCCAAAAACATTCAGTACTTC	CASIPGLAGGLAKNIQYF
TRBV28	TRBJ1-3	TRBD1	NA	TGTGCCAGCAAATCCCCGACAGGGCCCGGAAACACCATATATTTT	CASKSPTGPGNTIYF
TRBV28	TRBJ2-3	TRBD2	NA	TGTGCCAGCAGACTAGCGGGAGGTTCAGATACGCAGTATTTT	CASRLAGGSDTQYF
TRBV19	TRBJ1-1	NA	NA	TGTGCCAGTAGTTTAATTTCCAACACTGAAGCTTTCTTT	CASSLISNTEAFF
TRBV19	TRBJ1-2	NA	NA	TGTGCCAGTAGTATAGATTCGGGAGGGACCAACTATGGCTACACCTTC	CASSIDSGGTNYGYTF
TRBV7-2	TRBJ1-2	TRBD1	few	TGTGCCAGCAGCTTAGCGGGGGACAGGGAGGGCTACACCTTC	CASSLAGDREGYTF
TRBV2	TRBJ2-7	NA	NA	TGTGCCAGCAGTGAGAGCAGGTCCCTGAACGAGCAGTACTTC	CASSESRSLNEQYF
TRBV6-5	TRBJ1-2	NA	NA	TGTGCCAGCAGCACGGGACTTCTGAGTTCGTATGGCTACACCTTC	CASSTGLLSSYGYTF
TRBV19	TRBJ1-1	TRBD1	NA	TGTGCCAGTAGTGGCTCTCCGGGACAGATGAACACTGAAGCTTTCTTT	CASSGSPGQMNTEAFF
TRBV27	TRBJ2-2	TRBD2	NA	TGTGCCAGCACCCTAAGGGGACCCCGACTAGCGGGGAACACCGGGGAGCTGTTTTTT	CASTLRGPRLAGNTGELFF
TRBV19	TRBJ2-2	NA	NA	TGTGCCAGTAGTATCGGGGGAGGGAACACCGGGGAGCTGTTTTTT	CASSIGGGNTGELFF
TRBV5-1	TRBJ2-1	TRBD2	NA	TGCGCCAGCAGCCCGAGGACTAGCGGGAGCTCCTACAATGAGCAGTTCTTC	CASSPRTSGSSYNEQFF
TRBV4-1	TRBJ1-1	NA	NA	TGCGCCAGCAGCCAAAAGGCCCGGGAGGGGATAGGCGCTGAAGCTTTCTTT	CASSQKAREGIGAEAFF
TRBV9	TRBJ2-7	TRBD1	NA	TGTGCCAGCAGCGTAGGGGACAGCTTTTCCTACGAGCAGTACTTC	CASSVGDSFSYEQYF
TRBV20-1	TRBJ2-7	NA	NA	TGCAGTGCTAGAGATCTTGACGAGCAGTACTTC	CSARDLDEQYF
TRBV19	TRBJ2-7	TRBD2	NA	TGTGCCAGCCGAACTAGCGGGTCGGATGCCTACGAGCAGTACTTC	CASRTSGSDAYEQYF
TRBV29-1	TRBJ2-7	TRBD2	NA	TGCAGCGCAATAACTAGCGGGGCCTACGAGCAGTACTTC	CSAITSGAYEQYF
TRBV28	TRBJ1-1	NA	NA	TGTGCCACCTTACGTCTATATAAAGAAGCTTTCTTT	CATLRLYKEAFF
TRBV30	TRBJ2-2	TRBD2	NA	TGTGCCTGGAGCGGACTAGCGGGAGGGGTCGGGGAGCTGTTTTTT	CAWSGLAGGVGELFF
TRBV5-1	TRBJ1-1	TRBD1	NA	TGCGCCAGCAGCTTTAGACAGGGTGGGACTGAAGCTTTCTTT	CASSFRQGGTEAFF
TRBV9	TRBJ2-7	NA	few	TGTGCCAGCAGCACAAACGCGGACGGGGACGAGCAGTACTTC	CASSTNADGDEQYF
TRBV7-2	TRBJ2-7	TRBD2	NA	TGTGCCTCGGGGCGGGAGTTCGACGAGCAGTACTTC	CASGREFDEQYF
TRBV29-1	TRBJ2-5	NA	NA	TGCAGCGTTTATAGGGAGAGAGAGACCCAGTACTTC	CSVYRERETQYF
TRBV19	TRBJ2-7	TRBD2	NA	TGTGCCAGTAGGCGGGAGGGAGCCTACGAGCAGTACTTC	CASRREGAYEQYF
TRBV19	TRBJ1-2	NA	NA	TGTGCCAGTAGTATAGGAATTGAGGTGTCCTACTATGGCTACACCTTC	CASSIGIEVSYYGYTF
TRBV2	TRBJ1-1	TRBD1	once	TGTGCCAGCAGTGACTCGACAGGGGGTGGCACTGAAGCTTTCTTT	CASSDSTGGGTEAFF
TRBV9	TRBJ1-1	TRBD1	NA	TGTGCCAGCAGCGTAAGTTCCGGGACAGGGGGCTTCAGCACTGAAGCTTTCTTT	CASSVSSGTGGFSTEAFF
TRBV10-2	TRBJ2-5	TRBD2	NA	TGCGCCAGCAGTCCCCCTCCGGCGGGGGTAGAGACCCAGTACTTC	CASSPPPAGVETQYF
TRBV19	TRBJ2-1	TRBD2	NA	TGTGCCAGTAAACTAGCGGGAATTCACAATGAGCAGTTCTTC	CASKLAGIHNEQFF
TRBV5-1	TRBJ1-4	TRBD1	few	TGCGCCAGCAGCTTGGGACAGGGCGAGGGTCCTAATGAAAAACTGTTTTTT	CASSLGQGEGPNEKLFF
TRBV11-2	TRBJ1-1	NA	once	TGTGCCAGCAGCTTAGCGGGAGGGGCTTTCTTT	CASSLAGGAFF
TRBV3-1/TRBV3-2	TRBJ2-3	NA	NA	TGTGCCAGCAGCCAAGGACTTTACACAGATACGCAGTATTTT	CASSQGLYTDTQYF
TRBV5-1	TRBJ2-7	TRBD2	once	TGCGCCAGCAGCTTGGTTGCGGGGGCCTACGAGCAGTACTTC	CASSLVAGAYEQYF
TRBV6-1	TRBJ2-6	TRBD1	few	TGTGCCAGCAGTGACGGACAGGGATTAGTTGGGGCCAACGTCCTGACTTTC	CASSDGQGLVGANVLTF
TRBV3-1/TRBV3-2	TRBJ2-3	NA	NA	TGTGCCAGCAGCCAACCGTACACAGATACGCAGTATTTT	CASSQPYTDTQYF
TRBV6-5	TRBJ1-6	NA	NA	TGTGCCAGCAAGGACGGGGGACGGGGTAATTCACCCCTCCACTTT	CASKDGGRGNSPLHF
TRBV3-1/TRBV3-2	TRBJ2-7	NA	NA	TGTGCCAGCAGCCCCGGTTCAAGCGATAAGCAGTACTTC	CASSPGSSDKQYF
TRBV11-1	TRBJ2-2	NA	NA	TGTGCCAGCAGCCTCCAGGGGCGGAGGACCGGGGAGCTGTTTTTT	CASSLQGRRTGELFF
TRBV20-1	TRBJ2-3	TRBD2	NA	TGCAGTGCTAGTTTGCTCGGGGAGGGTACAAGGGCAGATACGCAGTATTTT	CSASLLGEGTRADTQYF
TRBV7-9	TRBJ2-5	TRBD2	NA	TGTGCCAGCAGCCCCCAAGCGGGAGGTCATGAGACCCAGTACTTC	CASSPQAGGHETQYF
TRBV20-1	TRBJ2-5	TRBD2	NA	TGCAGTGCGAGGGACTATGAGACCCAGTACTTC	CSARDYETQYF
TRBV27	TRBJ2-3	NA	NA	TGTGCCAGCAGTACCCGTCTCGGGGGGCAGTATTTT	CASSTRLGGQYF
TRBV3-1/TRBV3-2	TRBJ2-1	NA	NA	TGTGCCAGCAGCCAGTTGAGGGAACAGCAGTTCTTC	CASSQLREQQFF
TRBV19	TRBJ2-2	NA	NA	TGTGCCACCAGCCAGGGAACCACCGGGGAGCTGTTTTTT	CATSQGTTGELFF
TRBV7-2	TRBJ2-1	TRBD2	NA	TGTGCCAGCAGTAGAACTAGCGGGAGGGCAACCTACAATGAGCAGTTCTTC	CASSRTSGRATYNEQFF